The sequence of this T cell receptor beta chain was determined in a study of OX40 agonist ivuxolimab in advanced cancers. Autoimmune disease history or systemic immunosuppression barred patients. Blood specimens came from baseline, cycle 4 day 1, and cycle 7 day 1. Concerning this clone: Other DNA sequences within the sample encode an identical CDR3.

Clones were sequenced by immunoSEQ multiplex PCR, and TCRdb holds only the in-frame ones, with some missing. Of some 43,000 clones listed, 87% are singletons. CDR3 length equals 12 residues. Germline CDR1 reads ENHRY; CDR2 reads SYGVKD. V dropped 3 bases and J dropped 5 bases, with 8 bases sitting between them. The sequences come from CD4+ or CD8+ T cells sorted from blood, collected in a trial of the OX40 agonist ivuxolimab. The rearrangement links TRBV10-3 to TRBJ2-7; D perhaps matches TRBD1 (7 bases). The source is an adult with an advanced solid tumor such as melanoma, head and neck, liver or kidney cancer. CDR3 nucleotides: TGTGCCATCAGTGACAGGGGGGACGAGCAGTACTTC. Encoded protein: CAISDRGDEQYF.